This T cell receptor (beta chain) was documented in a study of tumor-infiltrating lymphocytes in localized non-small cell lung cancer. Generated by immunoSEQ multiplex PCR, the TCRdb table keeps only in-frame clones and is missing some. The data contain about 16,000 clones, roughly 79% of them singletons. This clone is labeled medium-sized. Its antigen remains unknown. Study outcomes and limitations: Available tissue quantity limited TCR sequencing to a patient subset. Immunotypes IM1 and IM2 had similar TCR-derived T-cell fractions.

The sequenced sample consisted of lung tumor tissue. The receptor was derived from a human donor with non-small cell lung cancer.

CDR3 protein: CASSPIVQGNQPQHF. CDR3 DNA sequence: TGTGCCAGCAGTCCCATCGTCCAGGGCAATCAGCCCCAGCATTTT. The genes are TRBV28 and TRBJ1-5; no firm D call. CDR1 and CDR2 (germline): MDHEN, SYDVKM. V dropped 5 bases and J dropped 2 bases, with 13 bases sitting between them. The CDR3 loop spans 15 amino acids.